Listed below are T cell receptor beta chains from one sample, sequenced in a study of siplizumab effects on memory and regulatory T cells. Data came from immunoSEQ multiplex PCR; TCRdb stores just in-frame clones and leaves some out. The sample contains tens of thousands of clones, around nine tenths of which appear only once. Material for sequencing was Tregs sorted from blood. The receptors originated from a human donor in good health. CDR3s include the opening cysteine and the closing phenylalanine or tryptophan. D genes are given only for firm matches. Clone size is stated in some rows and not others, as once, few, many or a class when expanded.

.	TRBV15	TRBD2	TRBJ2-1	TGTGCCACCAGCAGAGGGGGTAGCGGGAGGAATTCTGGCTACAATGAGCAGTTCTTC	CATSRGGSGRNSGYNEQFF
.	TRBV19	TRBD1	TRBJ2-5	TGTGCCAGTAGTTACGGGACAGCACGAGGGGAGACCCAGTACTTC	CASSYGTARGETQYF
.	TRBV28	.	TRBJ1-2	TGTGCCAGCAGTCTACCGGGACGCCGCGCGGGCTACACCTTC	CASSLPGRRAGYTF
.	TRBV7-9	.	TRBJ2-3	TGTGCCAGCAGGTCATTAGAGGGTAGCACAGATACGCAGTATTTT	CASRSLEGSTDTQYF
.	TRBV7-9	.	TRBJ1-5	TGTGCCAGCAGCTTAGGGGCAGGGAGTGTGGGTCAGCCCCAGCATTTT	CASSLGAGSVGQPQHF
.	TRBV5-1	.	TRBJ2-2	TGCGCCAGCAGCTTGGTGTCCCCCGACACCGGGGAGCTGTTTTTT	CASSLVSPDTGELFF
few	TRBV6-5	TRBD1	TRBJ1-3	TGTGCCAGCAGTGGAAACAGGGGGCAAGGAAACACCATATATTTT	CASSGNRGQGNTIYF
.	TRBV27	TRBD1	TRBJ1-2	TGTGCCAGCAGTTTCTCCTGGGACAGGTCTAACTATGGCTACACCTTC	CASSFSWDRSNYGYTF
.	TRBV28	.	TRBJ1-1	TGTGCCAGCAGTCGGTGGGGGGGTTACGGCACTGAAGCTTTCTTT	CASSRWGGYGTEAFF
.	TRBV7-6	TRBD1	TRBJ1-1	TGTGCCAGCAGCCGACAAGGGGGCGTGAACACTGAAGCTTTCTTT	CASSRQGGVNTEAFF
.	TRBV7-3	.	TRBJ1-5	TGTGCCAGCGGTAGGGAAATGAATCAGCCCCAGCATTTT	CASGREMNQPQHF
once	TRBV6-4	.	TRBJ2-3	TGTGCCAGCAGTGAATTTTCTGGCAGGGCCGATACGCAGTATTTT	CASSEFSGRADTQYF
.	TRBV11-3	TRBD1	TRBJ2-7	TGTGCCAGCAGCTTAGAGCAGACAGGGGGAAGCTACGAGCAGTACTTC	CASSLEQTGGSYEQYF
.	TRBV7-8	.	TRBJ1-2	TGTGCCAGCAGCCAACTGGGGACCGGAGCTAACTATGGCTACACCTTC	CASSQLGTGANYGYTF
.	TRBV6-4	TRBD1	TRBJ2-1	TGTGCCAGCAGTTGGACAGGCCAGTCTGAGCAGTTCTTC	CASSWTGQSEQFF
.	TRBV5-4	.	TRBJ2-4	TGTGCCAGCAGCTTGGGTCAGGGGAGAGGTCAGTACTTC	CASSLGQGRGQYF
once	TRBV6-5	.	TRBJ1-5	TGTGCCAGCAGCCTGGGGAGCAATCAGCCCCAGCATTTT	CASSLGSNQPQHF
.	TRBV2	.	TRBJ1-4	TGTGCCAGCACCCGCGGGGCAGGTGTGGGTGAAAAACTGTTTTTT	CASTRGAGVGEKLFF
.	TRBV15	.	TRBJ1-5	TGTGCCACCAGCAGAGATTCAGGTTATAGCAATCAGCCCCAGCATTTT	CATSRDSGYSNQPQHF
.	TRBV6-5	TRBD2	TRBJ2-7	TGTGCCAGCAGTTCAATAGGACTAGCCACCTACGAGCAGTACTTC	CASSSIGLATYEQYF
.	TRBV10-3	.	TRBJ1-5	TGTGCCATCGTCGGGCAGCTCGATCAGCCCCAGCATTTT	CAIVGQLDQPQHF
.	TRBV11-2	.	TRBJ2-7	TGTGCCAGCAGCTTAATCCACCAGGGTGGCTACGAGCAGTACTTC	CASSLIHQGGYEQYF
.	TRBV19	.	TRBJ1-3	TGTGCCAGTAATCAGAGGTCCCGGGGGCCCTCTGGAAACACCATATATTTT	CASNQRSRGPSGNTIYF
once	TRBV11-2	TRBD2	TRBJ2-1	TGTGCCAGCAGAAACACCGGGACTATAAACAATGAGCAGTTCTTC	CASRNTGTINNEQFF
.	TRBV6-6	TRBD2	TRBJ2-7	TGTGCCAGCAGACTAGCGGGCTACGAGCAGTACTTC	CASRLAGYEQYF
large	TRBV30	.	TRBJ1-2	TGTGCCTGGAGTGCCCTTGGGCAGAACTATGGCTACACCTTC	CAWSALGQNYGYTF
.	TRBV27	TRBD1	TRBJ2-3	TGTGCCAGCACTCGAACGGGACAGGTCACAGATACGCAGTATTTT	CASTRTGQVTDTQYF
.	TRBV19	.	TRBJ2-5	TGTGCCAGTAGTATTTTCGGGCAAGAGACCCAGTACTTC	CASSIFGQETQYF
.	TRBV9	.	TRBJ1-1	TGTGCCAGCAGCGTAGCCGTGTCGAACACTGAAGCTTTCTTT	CASSVAVSNTEAFF
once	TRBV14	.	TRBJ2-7	TGTGCCAGCAGCCAACCAACCGGGACTGGGGGAGCCGAGCAGTACTTC	CASSQPTGTGGAEQYF
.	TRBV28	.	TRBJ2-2	TGTGCCAGCAGTAGTGGAAGGTGGCGAGGGGGCACCGGGGAGCTGTTTTTT	CASSSGRWRGGTGELFF
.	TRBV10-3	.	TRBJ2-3	TGTGCCATCAGTGGCCCCGGGGCTAGCACAGATACGCAGTATTTT	CAISGPGASTDTQYF
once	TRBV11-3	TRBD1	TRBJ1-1	TGTGCCAGCACCCTACAGGGGACGAACACTGAAGCTTTCTTT	CASTLQGTNTEAFF
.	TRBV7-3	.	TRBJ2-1	TGTGCCAGCAGCTTAAGGTCAGGGACCCCCTACAATGAGCAGTTCTTC	CASSLRSGTPYNEQFF
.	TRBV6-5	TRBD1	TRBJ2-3	TGTGCCAGCAGGCCCTCGGGACAGGGTTTTCAAACGCAGTATTTT	CASRPSGQGFQTQYF
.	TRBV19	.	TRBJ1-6	TGTGCCAGTAGTATTAAAGGGACGTCGAGCTCCTATAATTCACCCCTCCACTTT	CASSIKGTSSSYNSPLHF
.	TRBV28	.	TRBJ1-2	TGTGCCAGCAGTTTAGTCCGAGGGACAAAGCAAGGCTACACCTTC	CASSLVRGTKQGYTF
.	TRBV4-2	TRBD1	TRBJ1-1	TGTGCCAGCAGCCAAGTGGCGACAGGGCCGGGGTTGATGGCTGAAGCTTTCTTT	CASSQVATGPGLMAEAFF
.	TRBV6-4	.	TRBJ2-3	TGTGCCAGCAGTGCCGGGGGAGGCCCAGATACGCAGTATTTT	CASSAGGGPDTQYF
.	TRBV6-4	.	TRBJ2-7	TGTGCCAGCAGTGTCGAGGGGTACGGCGAGCAGTACTTC	CASSVEGYGEQYF